This T cell receptor (beta chain) is drawn from a study of CD8 T cells in ankylosing spondylitis. Study-level findings and limits: Disease-linked clones proved CD8+ and comparatively uncommon in peripheral blood. Reportedly, disease-linked clones are significantly enriched in ankylosing spondylitis patients' matched synovial fluid. Ankylosing spondylitis blood seemed to carry a telltale TCR beta motif made of about 8 highly homologous variants.

This CDR3 is built from 15 residues. Trimming stripped 3 bases from V and 0 bases from J, with 10 bases between. Germline CDR1 and CDR2: SEHNR and FQNEAQ (reference sequence). With regard to this clonotype: Its specificity is unknown.

By quantitative 5'-RACE with molecular barcodes, the TCR beta libraries were made. TCRdb reanalysed the 5' RACE reads using MiXCR and keeps one entry per CDR3 protein. The table shows fewer than 180,000 distinct CDR3 sequences, with more than 40% occurring only once. V is TRBV7-9 and J is TRBJ2-3; no reliable D call. This receptor was taken from a male donor with ankylosing spondylitis. The sample comprised synovial fluid, either unsorted or a sorted T cell fraction (not recorded which). DNA of the CDR3: TGTGCCAGCAGCTTCCATAAGAGGAGCACAGATACGCAGTATTTT. Translating gives CASSFHKRSTDTQYF.